These T cell receptor beta chains were read from a single sample in a study of blood T cell repertoires in COVID-19. TCRdb's copy holds only in-frame clones and misses some; the assay was immunoSEQ multiplex PCR. The sample has tens of thousands of clones, about four fifths seen once. The sample taken for sequencing was peripheral blood. These receptors were collected from a man aged 65 to 79 with acute or convalescent COVID-19. Each CDR3 is given with its conserved first and last residue. Fields, in order: J gene, D gene, V gene, clone size, CDR3 protein, CDR3 DNA. The D gene is left open where the match is weak. Where a row states a size, it is once, few, many or the class of an expanded clone; other rows omit it.

TRBJ1-2	NA	TRBV4-1	NA	CASSQGGAIYGYTF	TGCGCCAGCAGCCAAGGAGGAGCAATCTATGGCTACACCTTC
TRBJ2-1	TRBD2	TRBV9	NA	CASSVGLAGAYNEQFF	TGTGCCAGCAGCGTAGGGCTAGCGGGGGCCTACAATGAGCAGTTCTTC
TRBJ2-7	NA	TRBV24-1	NA	CATSAQGNSYEQYF	TGTGCCACCAGTGCGCAGGGGAACTCCTACGAGCAGTACTTC
TRBJ2-1	NA	TRBV7-2	NA	CASSSYTRASYNEQFF	TGTGCCAGCAGCTCTTATACGCGGGCCTCCTACAATGAGCAGTTCTTC
TRBJ2-1	NA	TRBV2	NA	CASRPAARVYSYNEQFF	TGTGCCAGCAGACCCGCGGCTCGCGTATACTCCTACAATGAGCAGTTCTTC
TRBJ1-2	NA	TRBV5-6	NA	CASSLQNYGYTF	TGTGCCAGCAGTCTACAGAACTATGGCTACACCTTC
TRBJ2-7	TRBD2	TRBV27	NA	CASSLSGGTSFYEQYF	TGTGCCAGCAGTTTATCAGGCGGGACTAGCTTTTACGAGCAGTACTTC
TRBJ2-7	NA	TRBV4-3	NA	CASSQRPAGSYEQYF	TGCGCCAGCAGCCAACGGCCCGCAGGCTCCTACGAGCAGTACTTC
TRBJ2-5	NA	TRBV6-2/TRBV6-3	NA	CASSSRETQYF	TGTGCCAGCAGTTCTCGGGAGACCCAGTACTTC
TRBJ1-3	TRBD1	TRBV6-5	NA	CASSSPGQGSGNTIYF	TGTGCCAGCAGTTCCCCGGGACAGGGCTCTGGAAACACCATATATTTT
TRBJ2-7	NA	TRBV10-2	NA	CASSDRGGRVASYEQYF	TGCGCCAGCAGTGATAGGGGGGGGCGGGTCGCCTCCTACGAGCAGTACTTC
TRBJ2-6	NA	TRBV6-4	NA	CASSGAPSSSGANVLTF	TGTGCCAGCAGTGGGGCGCCGTCCTCCTCTGGGGCCAACGTCCTGACTTTC
TRBJ1-1	NA	TRBV7-8	NA	CASSSYWELNTEAFF	TGTGCCAGCAGCTCTTATTGGGAGTTGAACACTGAAGCTTTCTTT
TRBJ1-6	TRBD1	TRBV7-9	NA	CASRPGQNNSPLHF	TGTGCCAGCCGACCGGGACAGAATAATTCACCCCTCCACTTT
TRBJ2-3	NA	TRBV19	NA	CASSIGEGDTQYF	TGTGCCAGTAGTATCGGCGAGGGAGATACGCAGTATTTT
TRBJ2-1	TRBD1	TRBV5-8	once	CASSLGTGAYNEQFF	TGTGCCAGCAGCTTGGGGACAGGCGCCTACAATGAGCAGTTCTTC
TRBJ2-1	TRBD1	TRBV19	NA	CASSIRQGSYNEQFF	TGTGCCAGTAGTATAAGACAGGGGTCCTACAATGAGCAGTTCTTC
TRBJ1-1	TRBD1	TRBV10-3	NA	CASGQGENTEAFF	TGTGCCAGCGGACAGGGAGAGAACACTGAAGCTTTCTTT
TRBJ2-3	NA	TRBV7-3	NA	CASSPAGSTDTQYF	TGTGCCAGCAGCCCGGCCGGGAGCACAGATACGCAGTATTTT
TRBJ1-2	NA	TRBV19	NA	CASSISPSSGGYTF	TGTGCCAGTAGTATCTCCCCATCGAGCGGTGGCTACACCTTC
TRBJ2-1	NA	TRBV18	NA	CASSLGLRNYNEQFF	TGTGCCAGCTCACTCGGGTTGCGGAACTACAATGAGCAGTTCTTC
TRBJ1-2	NA	TRBV28	NA	CASSLSGQSSGGYTF	TGTGCCAGCAGTTTATCCGGACAGAGTAGTGGTGGCTACACCTTC
TRBJ2-7	NA	TRBV14	NA	CASSQGARGEQYF	TGTGCCAGCAGCCAAGGGGCAAGGGGCGAGCAGTACTTC
TRBJ2-7	TRBD1	TRBV12-5	NA	CASGSATCPLHLSRDRGLGEQYF	TGTGCTAGTGGTTCTGCCACTTGCCCTCTTCACCTGTCCCGGGACAGGGGTCTGGGCGAGCAGTACTTC
TRBJ1-6	NA	TRBV5-4	NA	CASSFSGNSPLHF	TGTGCCAGCAGCTTTTCGGGTAATTCACCCCTCCACTTT
TRBJ1-3	NA	TRBV5-1	few	CASSLVDRPSGNTIYF	TGCGCCAGCAGCTTGGTGGACAGACCCTCTGGAAACACCATATATTTT
TRBJ2-2	TRBD2	TRBV12-5	NA	CASGLTHGTSDTGELFF	TGTGCTAGTGGTTTGACACACGGGACTAGCGACACCGGGGAGCTGTTTTTT
TRBJ1-1	TRBD1	TRBV6-1	NA	CASSEQGAAETEAFF	TGTGCCAGCAGTGAACAGGGGGCGGCGGAGACTGAAGCTTTCTTT
TRBJ1-2	NA	TRBV11-2	few	CASSVGLNYGYTF	TGTGCCAGCAGCGTGGGACTGAACTATGGCTACACCTTC
TRBJ2-6	TRBD1	TRBV4-3	few	CASSQEGQGLAGANVLTF	TGCGCCAGCAGCCAAGAGGGACAGGGTCTGGCTGGGGCCAACGTCCTGACTTTC
TRBJ2-5	TRBD2	TRBV3-1/TRBV3-2	NA	CASSQGTSGRNQETQYF	TGTGCCAGCAGCCAGGGGACTAGCGGGAGGAACCAAGAGACCCAGTACTTC
TRBJ2-1	TRBD2	TRBV5-4	NA	CASSLAGLAVNEQFF	TGTGCCAGCAGCTTGGCGGGACTAGCGGTCAATGAGCAGTTCTTC
TRBJ1-2	NA	TRBV30	NA	CAWSEDRDGYTF	TGTGCCTGGAGTGAAGACAGAGATGGCTACACCTTC
TRBJ2-1	TRBD2	TRBV28	NA	CASSRGLAGLHNEQFF	TGTGCCAGCAGCCGGGGACTAGCGGGACTTCACAATGAGCAGTTCTTC
TRBJ2-7	TRBD2	TRBV7-9	NA	CASSPTGLEGSYEQYF	TGTGCCAGCAGCCCGACCGGACTAGAAGGATCCTACGAGCAGTACTTC
TRBJ2-7	NA	TRBV5-5	NA	CASSPVPGLTLGAEQYF	TGTGCCAGCAGCCCAGTGCCGGGACTTACTCTTGGGGCCGAGCAGTACTTC
TRBJ2-1	TRBD1	TRBV6-6	NA	CASRTTGYNNEQFF	TGTGCCAGCAGAACGACAGGGTACAACAATGAGCAGTTCTTC
TRBJ2-1	TRBD1	TRBV7-3	NA	CASSLANPRTGGEQFF	TGTGCCAGCAGCTTAGCTAACCCCCGGACAGGGGGTGAGCAGTTCTTC
TRBJ2-5	NA	TRBV18	NA	CASSPGQWETQYF	TGTGCCAGCTCACCGGGGCAGTGGGAGACCCAGTACTTC